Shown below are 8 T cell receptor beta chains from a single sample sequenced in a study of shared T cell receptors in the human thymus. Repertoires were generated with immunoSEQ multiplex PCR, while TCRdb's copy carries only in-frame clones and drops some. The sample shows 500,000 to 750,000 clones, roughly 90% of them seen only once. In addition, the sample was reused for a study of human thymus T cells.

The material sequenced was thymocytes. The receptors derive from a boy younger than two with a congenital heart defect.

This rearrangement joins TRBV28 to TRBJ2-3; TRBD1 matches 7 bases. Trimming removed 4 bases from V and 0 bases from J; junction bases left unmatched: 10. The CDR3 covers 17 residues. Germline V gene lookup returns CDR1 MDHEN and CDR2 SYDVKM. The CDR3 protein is CASSYPGTAASTDTQYF. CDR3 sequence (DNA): TGTGCCAGCAGTTACCCTGGGACAGCCGCTAGCACAGATACGCAGTATTTT.

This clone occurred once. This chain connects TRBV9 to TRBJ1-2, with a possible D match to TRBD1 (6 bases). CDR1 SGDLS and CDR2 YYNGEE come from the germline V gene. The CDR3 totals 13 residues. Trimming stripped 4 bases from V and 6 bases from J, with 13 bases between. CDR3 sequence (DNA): TGTGCCAGCAGCACCGAGTCAGGGGATGGCTACACCTTC. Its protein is CASSTESGDGYTF.

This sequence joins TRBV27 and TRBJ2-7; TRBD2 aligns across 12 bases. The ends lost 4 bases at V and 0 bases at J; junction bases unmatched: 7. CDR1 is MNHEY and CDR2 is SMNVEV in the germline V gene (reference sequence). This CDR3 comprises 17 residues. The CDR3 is CASSSWTSGASSYEQYF. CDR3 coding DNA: TGTGCCAGCAGTTCATGGACTAGCGGGGCCTCCTCCTACGAGCAGTACTTC.

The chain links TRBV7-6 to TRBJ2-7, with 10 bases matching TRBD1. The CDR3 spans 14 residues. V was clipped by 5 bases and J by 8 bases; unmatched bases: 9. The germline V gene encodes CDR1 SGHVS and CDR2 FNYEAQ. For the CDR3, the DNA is TGTGCCAGCAGCACCAGGGACAGGGGTCGCAAGCAGTACTTC. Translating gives CASSTRDRGRKQYF.

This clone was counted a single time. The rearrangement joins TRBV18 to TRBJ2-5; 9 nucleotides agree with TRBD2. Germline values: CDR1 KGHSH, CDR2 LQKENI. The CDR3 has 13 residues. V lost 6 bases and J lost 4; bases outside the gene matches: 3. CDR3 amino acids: CASSSGRGETQYF. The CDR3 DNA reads TGTGCCAGCTCTAGCGGGAGAGGAGAGACCCAGTACTTC.

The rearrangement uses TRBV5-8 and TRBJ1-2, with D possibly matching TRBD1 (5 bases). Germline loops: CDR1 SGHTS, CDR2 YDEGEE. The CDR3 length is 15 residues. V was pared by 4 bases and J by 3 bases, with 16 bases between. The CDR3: CASSLDSSVYYGYTF. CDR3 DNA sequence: TGTGCCAGCAGCCTCGACAGCAGCGTTTACTATGGCTACACCTTC.

DNA of the CDR3: TGTGCCACTACAACAGGGGGAGAAGAGACCCAGTACTTC. As protein: CATTTGGEETQYF. The chain joins TRBV6-5 to TRBJ2-5; TRBD1 matches at 8 bases. Trimming removed 10 bases from V and 3 bases from J; junction bases left unmatched: 7. Germline CDR1 reads MNHEY; CDR2 reads SVGAGI. The CDR3 is 13 amino acids.

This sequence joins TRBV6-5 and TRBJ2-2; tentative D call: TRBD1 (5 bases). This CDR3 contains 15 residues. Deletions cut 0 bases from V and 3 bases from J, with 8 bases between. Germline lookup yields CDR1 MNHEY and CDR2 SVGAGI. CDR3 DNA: TGTGCCAGCAGTTACTCTCAAGGGGACACCGGGGAGCTGTTTTTT. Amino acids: CASSYSQGDTGELFF.